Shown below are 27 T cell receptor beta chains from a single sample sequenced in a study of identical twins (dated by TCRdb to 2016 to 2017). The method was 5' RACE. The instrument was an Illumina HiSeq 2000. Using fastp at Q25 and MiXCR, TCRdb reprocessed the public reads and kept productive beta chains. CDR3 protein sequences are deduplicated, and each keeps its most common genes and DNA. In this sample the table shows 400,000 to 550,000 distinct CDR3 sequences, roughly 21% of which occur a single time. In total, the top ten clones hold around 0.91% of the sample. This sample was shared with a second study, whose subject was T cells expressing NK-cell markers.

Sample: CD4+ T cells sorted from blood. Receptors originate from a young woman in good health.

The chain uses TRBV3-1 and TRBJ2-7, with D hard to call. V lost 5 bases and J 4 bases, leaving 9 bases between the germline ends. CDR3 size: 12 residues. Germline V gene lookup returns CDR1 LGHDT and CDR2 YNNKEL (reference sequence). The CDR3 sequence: CASSDGIYEQYF. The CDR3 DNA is TGTGCCAGCAGCGATGGGATTTACGAGCAGTACTTC.

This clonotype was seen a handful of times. The CDR3 loop is CSASGSGRGGDYNEQFF. CDR3 DNA: TGCAGTGCTAGCGGCAGCGGGAGAGGTGGTGACTACAATGAGCAGTTCTTC. The chain combines TRBV20-1 with TRBJ2-1; 8 bases fit TRBD2. The CDR3 contains 17 residues. Germline V CDR1 and CDR2: DFQATT, SNEGSKA (reference sequence). V lost 3 bases to trimming and J lost 3 bases; unmatched junction nucleotides: 13.

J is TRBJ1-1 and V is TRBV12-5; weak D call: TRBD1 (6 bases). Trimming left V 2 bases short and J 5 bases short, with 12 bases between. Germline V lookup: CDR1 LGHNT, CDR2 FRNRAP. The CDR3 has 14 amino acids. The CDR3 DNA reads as TGTGCTAGTGGTTTGTCGAGGGGGAAAACTGAAGCTTTCTTT. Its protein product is CASGLSRGKTEAFF.

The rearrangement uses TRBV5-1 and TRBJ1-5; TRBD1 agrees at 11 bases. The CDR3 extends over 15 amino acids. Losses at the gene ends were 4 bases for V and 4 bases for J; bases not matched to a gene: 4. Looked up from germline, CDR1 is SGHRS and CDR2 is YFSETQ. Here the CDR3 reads CASSTGQGVNQPQHF. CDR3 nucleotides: TGCGCCAGCAGCACGGGACAGGGGGTGAATCAGCCCCAGCATTTT.

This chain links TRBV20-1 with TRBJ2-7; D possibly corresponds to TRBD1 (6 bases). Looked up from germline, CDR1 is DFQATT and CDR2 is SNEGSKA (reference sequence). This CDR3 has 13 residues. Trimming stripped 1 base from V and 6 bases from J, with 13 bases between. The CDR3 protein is CSARAVQGGEQYF. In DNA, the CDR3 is TGCAGTGCTAGAGCTGTACAGGGTGGCGAGCAGTACTTC.

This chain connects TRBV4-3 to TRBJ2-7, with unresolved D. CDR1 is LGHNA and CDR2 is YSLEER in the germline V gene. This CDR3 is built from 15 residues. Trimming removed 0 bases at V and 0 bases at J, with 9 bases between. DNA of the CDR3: TGCGCCAGCAGCCAAGACACGGCGAGCTCCTACGAGCAGTACTTC. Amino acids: CASSQDTASSYEQYF.

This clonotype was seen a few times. CDR3 sequence reads: CASSPTYTYEQYF. In DNA form, the CDR3 reads TGTGCCAGCAGTCCGACTTACACCTACGAGCAGTACTTC. This chain joins TRBV6-1 and TRBJ2-7; D call uncertain. Germline CDR1 is MNHNS and CDR2 is SASEGT. CDR3 length: 13 residues. V shed 5 bases and J shed 2 bases, with 10 bases lying between them.

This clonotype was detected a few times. In nucleotides, the CDR3 is TGCAGTGCTAGGTCCCCCGGACACCGGACCAGCTACGAGCAGTACTTC. Its translation is CSARSPGHRTSYEQYF. The chain joins TRBV20-1 to TRBJ2-7, with D perhaps matching TRBD1 (5 bases). The ends were cut back, 3 bases at V and 3 bases at J, with 21 bases in the middle. The length of the CDR3 is 16 residues. Germline loops: CDR1 DFQATT, CDR2 SNEGSKA (reference sequence).

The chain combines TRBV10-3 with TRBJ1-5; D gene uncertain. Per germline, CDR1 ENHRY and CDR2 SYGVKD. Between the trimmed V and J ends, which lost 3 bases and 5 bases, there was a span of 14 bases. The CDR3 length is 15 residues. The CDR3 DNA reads TGTGCCATCAGTGAAGGTCGTAGGGAAGATCAGCCCCAGCATTTT. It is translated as CAISEGRREDQPQHF.

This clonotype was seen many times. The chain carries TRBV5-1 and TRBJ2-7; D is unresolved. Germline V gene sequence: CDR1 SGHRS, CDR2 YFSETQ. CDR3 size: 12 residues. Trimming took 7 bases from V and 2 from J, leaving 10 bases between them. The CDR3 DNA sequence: TGCGCCAGCGGGGAAGGAGCCTACGAGCAGTACTTC. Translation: CASGEGAYEQYF. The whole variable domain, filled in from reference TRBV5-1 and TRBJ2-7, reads KAGVTQTPRYLIKTRGQQVTLSCSPISGHRSVSWYQQTPGQGLQFLFEYFSETQRNKGNFPGRFSGRQFSNSRSEMNVSTLELGDSALYLCASGEGAYEQYFGPGTRLTVT.

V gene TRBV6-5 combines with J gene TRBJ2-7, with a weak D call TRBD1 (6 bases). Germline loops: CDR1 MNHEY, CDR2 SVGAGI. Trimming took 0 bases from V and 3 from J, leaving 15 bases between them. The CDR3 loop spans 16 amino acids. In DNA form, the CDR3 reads TGTGCCAGCAGTTACTCGAACAGGGCCCTCGGCTACGAGCAGTACTTC. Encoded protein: CASSYSNRALGYEQYF.

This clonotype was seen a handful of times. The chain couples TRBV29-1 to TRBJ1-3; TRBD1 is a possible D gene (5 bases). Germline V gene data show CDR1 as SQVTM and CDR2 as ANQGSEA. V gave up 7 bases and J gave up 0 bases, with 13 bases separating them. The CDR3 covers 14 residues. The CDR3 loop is CSATDTHSGNTIYF. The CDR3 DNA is TGCAGCGCGACGGACACGCACTCTGGAAACACCATATATTTT.

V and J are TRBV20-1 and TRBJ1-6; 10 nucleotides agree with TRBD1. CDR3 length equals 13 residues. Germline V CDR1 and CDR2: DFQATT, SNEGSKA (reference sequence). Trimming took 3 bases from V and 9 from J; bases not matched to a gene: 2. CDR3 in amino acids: CSARRDRGSPLHF. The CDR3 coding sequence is TGCAGTGCTAGGAGGGACAGGGGTTCACCCCTCCACTTT.

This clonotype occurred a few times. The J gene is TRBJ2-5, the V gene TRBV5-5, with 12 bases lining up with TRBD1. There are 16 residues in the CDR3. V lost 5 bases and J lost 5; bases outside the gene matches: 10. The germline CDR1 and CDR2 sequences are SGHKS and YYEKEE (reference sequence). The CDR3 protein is CASRTGQGASGETQYF. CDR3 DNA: TGTGCCAGCAGAACGGGACAGGGGGCGTCTGGGGAGACCCAGTACTTC. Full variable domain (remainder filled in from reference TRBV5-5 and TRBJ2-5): DAGVTQSPTHLIKTRGQQVTLRCSPISGHKSVSWYQQVLGQGPQFIFQYYEKEERGRGNFPDRFSARQFPNYSSELNVNALLLGDSALYLCASRTGQGASGETQYFGPGTRLLVL.

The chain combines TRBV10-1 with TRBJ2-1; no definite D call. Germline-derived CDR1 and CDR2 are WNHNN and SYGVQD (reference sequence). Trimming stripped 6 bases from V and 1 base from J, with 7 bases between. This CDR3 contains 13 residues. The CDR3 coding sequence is TGCGCCAGCAGATCGGGTTCCTACAATGAGCAGTTCTTC. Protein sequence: CASRSGSYNEQFF.

CDR3 region: CASSPGGETPLHF. The DNA of the CDR3 is TGTGCCAGCTCACCAGGGGGCGAGACACCCCTCCACTTT. The chain employs TRBV18 and TRBJ1-6; TRBD1 is a possible D gene (6 bases). The V gene lost 2 bases and the J gene lost 11 bases, with 10 bases spanning the gap. CDR3 length: 13 residues. Looked up from germline, CDR1 is KGHSH and CDR2 is LQKENI.

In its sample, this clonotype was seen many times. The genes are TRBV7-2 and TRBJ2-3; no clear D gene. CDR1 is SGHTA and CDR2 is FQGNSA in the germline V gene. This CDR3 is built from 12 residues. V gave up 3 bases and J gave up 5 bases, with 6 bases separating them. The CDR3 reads CASSLVGDTQYF. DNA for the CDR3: TGTGCCAGCAGCTTGGTGGGAGATACGCAGTATTTT. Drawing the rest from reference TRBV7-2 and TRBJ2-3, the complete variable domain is GAGVSQSPSNKVTEKGKDVELRCDPISGHTALYWYRQSLGQGLEFLIYFQGNSAPDKSGLPSDRFSAERTGGSVSTLTIQRTQQEDSAVYLCASSLVGDTQYFGPGTRLTVL.

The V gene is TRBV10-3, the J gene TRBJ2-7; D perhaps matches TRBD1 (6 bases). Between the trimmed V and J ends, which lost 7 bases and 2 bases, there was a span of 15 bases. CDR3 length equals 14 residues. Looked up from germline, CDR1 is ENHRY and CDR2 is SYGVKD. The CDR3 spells CAITDNHRAYEQYF. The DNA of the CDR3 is TGTGCCATCACCGATAATCACAGGGCCTACGAGCAGTACTTC.

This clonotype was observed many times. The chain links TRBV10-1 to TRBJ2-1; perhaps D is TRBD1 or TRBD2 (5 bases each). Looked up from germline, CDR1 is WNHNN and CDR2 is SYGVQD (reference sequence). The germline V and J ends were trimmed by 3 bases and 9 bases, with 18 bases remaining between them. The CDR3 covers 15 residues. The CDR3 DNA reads TGCGCCAGCAGTGACCCTACTAGTTCAGGGATTGAGCAGTTCTTC. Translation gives CASSDPTSSGIEQFF.

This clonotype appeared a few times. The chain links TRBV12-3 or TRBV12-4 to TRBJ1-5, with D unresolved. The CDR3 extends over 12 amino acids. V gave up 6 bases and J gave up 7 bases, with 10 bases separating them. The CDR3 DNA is TGTGCCAGCAGCCTACAGAACCAGCCCCAGCATTTT. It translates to CASSLQNQPQHF.

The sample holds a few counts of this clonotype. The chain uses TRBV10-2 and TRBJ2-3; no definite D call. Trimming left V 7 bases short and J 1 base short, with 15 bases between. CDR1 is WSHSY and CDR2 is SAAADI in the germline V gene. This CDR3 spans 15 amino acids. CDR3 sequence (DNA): TGCGCCAGCAACGACCGGAGTCGGGGCACAGATACGCAGTATTTT. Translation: CASNDRSRGTDTQYF.

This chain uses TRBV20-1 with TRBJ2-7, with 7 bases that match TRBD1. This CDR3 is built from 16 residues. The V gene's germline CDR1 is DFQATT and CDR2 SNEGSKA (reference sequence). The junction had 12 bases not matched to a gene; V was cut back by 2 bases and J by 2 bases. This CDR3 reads CSARHRGGQSPYEQYF. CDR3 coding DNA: TGCAGTGCTAGACACCGAGGGGGCCAGTCCCCCTACGAGCAGTACTTC.

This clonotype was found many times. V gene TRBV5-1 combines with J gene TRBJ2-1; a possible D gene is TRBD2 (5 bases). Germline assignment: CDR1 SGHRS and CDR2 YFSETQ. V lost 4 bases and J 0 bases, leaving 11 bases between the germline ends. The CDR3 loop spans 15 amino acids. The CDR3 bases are TGCGCCAGCAGCGGAGGAACGAGCTCCTACAATGAGCAGTTCTTC. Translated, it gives CASSGGTSSYNEQFF. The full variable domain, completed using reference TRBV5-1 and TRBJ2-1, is KAGVTQTPRYLIKTRGQQVTLSCSPISGHRSVSWYQQTPGQGLQFLFEYFSETQRNKGNFPGRFSGRQFSNSRSEMNVSTLELGDSALYLCASSGGTSSYNEQFFGPGTRLTVL.

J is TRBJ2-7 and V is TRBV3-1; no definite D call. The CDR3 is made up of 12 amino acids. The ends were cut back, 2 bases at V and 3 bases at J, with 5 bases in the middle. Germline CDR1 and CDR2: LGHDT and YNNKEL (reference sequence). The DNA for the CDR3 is TGTGCCAGCAGCCAACGAGACTACGAGCAGTACTTC. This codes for CASSQRDYEQYF.

The CDR3 is CASSSRGGSSYNEQFF. CDR3 in DNA: TGTGCCAGCAGCTCCCGGGGGGGAAGCTCCTACAATGAGCAGTTCTTC. J is TRBJ2-1 and V is TRBV7-9; 8 bases map to TRBD2. The ends lost 4 bases at V and 0 bases at J; junction bases unmatched: 5. Germline loops: CDR1 SEHNR, CDR2 FQNEAQ (reference sequence). The CDR3 is made up of 16 amino acids.

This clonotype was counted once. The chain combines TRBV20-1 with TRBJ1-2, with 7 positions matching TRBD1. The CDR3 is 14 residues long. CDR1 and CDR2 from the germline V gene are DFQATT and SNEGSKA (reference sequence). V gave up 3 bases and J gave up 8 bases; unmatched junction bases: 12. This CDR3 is CSASPLRGQRGYTF. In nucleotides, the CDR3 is TGCAGTGCTAGTCCCTTGAGGGGGCAGAGGGGCTACACCTTC.

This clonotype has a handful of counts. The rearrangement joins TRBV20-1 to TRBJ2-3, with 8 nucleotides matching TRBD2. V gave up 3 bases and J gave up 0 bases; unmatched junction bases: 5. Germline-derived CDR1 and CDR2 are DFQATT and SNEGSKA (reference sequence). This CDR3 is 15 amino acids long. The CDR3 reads CSARQPSGSTDTQYF. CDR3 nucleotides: TGCAGTGCTAGGCAACCTAGCGGGAGCACAGATACGCAGTATTTT.